This TCR beta chain was observed in a study of T cell responses to AZD1222 COVID-19 vaccine. Assay used: immunoSEQ multiplex PCR; TCRdb lists only in-frame clones, some missing. The table has approximately 170,000 clones, roughly 88% seen once; the top ten hold 9.5% to 13%. The CDR3 is made up of 15 amino acids. CDR1 is SGHRS and CDR2 is YFSETQ in the germline V gene. About this clone itself: A junction end diverges from the germline sequence, so it may reflect a read error.

The J gene is TRBJ2-3, the V gene TRBV5-1; TRBD1 matches 9 bases. This sequence was found in an adult who received the AZD1222 COVID-19 vaccine. The material sequenced was peripheral blood, taken 28 days after the second AZD1222 dose. The CDR3: CASSLQGASIDTQYF. The CDR3 bases are TGCGCCAGCAGCTTACAGGGGGCTAGCATAGATACGCAGTATTTT.